These 28 T cell receptor beta chains share one sample of origin, sequenced in a study of cytomegalovirus exposure and HLA in healthy donors. A multiplex PCR was run with 60 Vbeta primers and 13 Jbeta primers. Profiled with immunoSEQ multiplex PCR; TCRdb holds only in-frame clones, not every one. The table includes about 190,000 clones, nearly 80% detected once. The sample was PBMCs. These receptors were taken from a woman in her 30s in good health and CMV-seropositive.

The genes are TRBV19 and TRBJ2-1; 10 nucleotides agree with TRBD2. V was pared by 10 bases and J by 4 bases, with 7 bases of the junction left unmatched. This CDR3 is 14 amino acids long. Germline V gene sequence: CDR1 LNHDA, CDR2 SQIVND (reference sequence). As DNA, the CDR3 is TGTGCCACCGAACTAGCGGGGAAATACAATGAGCAGTTCTTC. It encodes CATELAGKYNEQFF.

The J gene is TRBJ2-1, the V gene TRBV6-6, with a possible D match to TRBD1 (5 bases). The CDR3 spans 14 residues. Germline assignment: CDR1 MNHNY and CDR2 SVGAGI (reference sequence). Trimming took off 6 bases at V and 7 bases at J, with 16 bases between the two ends. The CDR3 region has the DNA TGTGCCAGCAGCCTACTACATCAGGGAAATGAGCAGTTCTTC. It is translated as CASSLLHQGNEQFF.

V is TRBV2 and J is TRBJ1-2; D gene uncertain. Trimming left V 1 base short and J 4 bases short, with 4 bases between. The V gene's germline CDR1 is SNHLY and CDR2 FYNNEI. The CDR3 sequence is 12 residues long. The CDR3: CASSEDSYGYTF. CDR3 sequence (DNA): TGTGCCAGCAGTGAAGACAGCTATGGCTACACCTTC. Combining the CDR3 with reference TRBV2 and TRBJ1-2 gives the whole variable domain EPEVTQTPSHQVTQMGQEVILRCVPISNHLYFYWYRQILGQKVEFLVSFYNNEISEKSEIFDDQFSVERPDGSNFTLKIRSTKLEDSAMYFCASSEDSYGYTFGSGTRLTVV.

This chain connects TRBV5-1 to TRBJ1-5, with 7 bases lining up with TRBD1. From germline, CDR1 is SGHRS and CDR2 YFSETQ. J was trimmed by 3 bases and V by 4 bases; bases with no gene match: 13. CDR3 length equals 17 residues. CDR3 bases: TGCGCCAGCAGCCCACTCCCCGAGACAGGGTTCAATCAGCCCCAGCATTTT. This codes for CASSPLPETGFNQPQHF. Drawing the rest from reference TRBV5-1 and TRBJ1-5, the complete variable domain is KAGVTQTPRYLIKTRGQQVTLSCSPISGHRSVSWYQQTPGQGLQFLFEYFSETQRNKGNFPGRFSGRQFSNSRSEMNVSTLELGDSALYLCASSPLPETGFNQPQHFGDGTRLSIL.

The J gene is TRBJ1-4, the V gene TRBV7-9, with D uncertain. Germline CDR1 reads SEHNR; CDR2 reads FQNEAQ (reference sequence). CDR3 length: 12 amino acids. The V end lost 6 bases, the J end lost 8 bases, and 10 bases lay between the germline ends. This CDR3 reads CASSLSVEKLFF. CDR3 coding DNA: TGTGCCAGCAGTCTGTCTGTAGAAAAACTGTTTTTT.

The chain joins TRBV7-2 to TRBJ2-1; a weak D match, TRBD2 (6 bases). Trimming took 7 bases from V and 1 from J, leaving 14 bases between them. Germline V gene lookup returns CDR1 SGHTA and CDR2 FQGNSA. The CDR3 has 15 amino acids. CDR3 residues: CASTPVAGSYNEQFF. CDR3 bases: TGTGCCAGCACCCCTGTCGCGGGGTCCTACAATGAGCAGTTCTTC.

The V call is TRBV27, the J call TRBJ2-7; TRBD2 might be the D (6 bases). This CDR3 comprises 17 residues. Trimming took 0 bases from V and 2 from J, leaving 17 bases between them. Germline loops: CDR1 MNHEY, CDR2 SMNVEV (reference sequence). The CDR3 DNA follows: TGTGCCAGCAGTTTATCTCCCCCTAGCGTGGGGACCTACGAGCAGTACTTC. Translation gives CASSLSPPSVGTYEQYF.

Note on this clone: A read error may produce the germline difference seen at one junction end. This rearrangement joins TRBV7-9 to TRBJ1-2, with D maybe TRBD1 (6 bases). The germline V gene has CDR1 SEHNR and CDR2 FQNEAQ (reference sequence). The CDR3 consists of 12 residues. CDR3 amino acids: CSSLLQGYGYTF. The DNA for the CDR3 is TGTTCCAGCCTCCTCCAGGGGTATGGCTACACCTTC. Full variable domain (remainder filled in from reference TRBV7-9 and TRBJ1-2): DTGVSQNPRHKITKRGQNVTFRCDPISEHNRLYWYRQTLGQGPEFLTYFQNEAQLEKSRLLSDRFSAERPKGSFSTLEIQRTEQGDSAMYLCSSLLQGYGYTFGSGTRLTVV.

This rearrangement joins TRBV7-9 to TRBJ2-7; tentative D call: TRBD2 (6 bases). Per the germline V gene, CDR1 is SEHNR and CDR2 is FQNEAQ (reference sequence). V lost 4 bases to trimming and J lost 5 bases, with 12 bases between them. CDR3 length: 13 residues. The CDR3 coding sequence is TGTGCCAGCAGCTCGACGCGGGATCACGAGCAGTACTTC. It encodes CASSSTRDHEQYF. The full variable domain, rest sourced from reference TRBV7-9 and TRBJ2-7, is DTGVSQNPRHKITKRGQNVTFRCDPISEHNRLYWYRQTLGQGPEFLTYFQNEAQLEKSRLLSDRFSAERPKGSFSTLEIQRTEQGDSAMYLCASSSTRDHEQYFGPGTRLTVT.

The chain is built from TRBV19 and TRBJ1-5, with D possibly being TRBD1 (6 bases). Germline CDR1 is LNHDA and CDR2 is SQIVND (reference sequence). V gave up 5 bases and J gave up 4 bases, with 15 bases separating them. The CDR3 spans 15 residues. The CDR3 DNA is TGTGCCAGTAGTCCCGACCCTCAGGGGAATCAGCCCCAGCATTTT. Amino acid sequence: CASSPDPQGNQPQHF.

Comments on this clone: The same CDR3 arises from other DNA sequences in this sample as well. The V and J genes are TRBV9 and TRBJ1-2; 7 bases are shared with TRBD1. The CDR3 runs 16 residues. Germline values: CDR1 SGDLS, CDR2 YYNGEE. After removal of 0 bases from V and 0 bases from J, the junction contained 5 bases not matched to a gene. CDR3 sequence (DNA): TGTGCCAGCAGCGTAGGTCGGGACAGAGCTAACTATGGCTACACCTTC. Translating it yields CASSVGRDRANYGYTF.

This chain joins TRBV5-1 and TRBJ1-4; possible D gene TRBD1, 6 bases. V was clipped by 2 bases and J by 5 bases, with 13 bases between them. This CDR3 spans 15 amino acids. Germline CDR1 and CDR2: SGHRS and YFSETQ. CDR3 bases: TGCGCCAGCAGCTTAGGGACATTAAGGAATGAAAAACTGTTTTTT. Amino acids: CASSLGTLRNEKLFF.

The chain links TRBV27 to TRBJ2-1, with 14 bases matching TRBD2. The CDR3 length is 16 residues. Germline V CDR1 and CDR2: MNHEY, SMNVEV (reference sequence). V shed 1 base and J 9 bases; nucleotides not matched to a gene: 5. CDR3 in DNA: TGTGCCAGCAGTTTATTGGGGACTAGCGGGAGCGGTGAGCAGTTCTTC. Translation: CASSLLGTSGSGEQFF.

The V gene is TRBV28, the J gene TRBJ1-5; D is unclear. Germline V gene sequence: CDR1 MDHEN, CDR2 SYDVKM. The CDR3 covers 15 residues. V was cut by 3 bases and J by 2 bases, with 11 bases left in between. The CDR3 reads CASSLRPTRNQPQHF. CDR3 DNA sequence: TGTGCCAGCAGTTTGAGGCCTACCCGCAATCAGCCCCAGCATTTT.

The genes are TRBV7-9 and TRBJ1-1; no reliable D call. Per germline, CDR1 SEHNR and CDR2 FQNEAQ (reference sequence). Trimming took off 1 base at V and 5 bases at J, with 14 bases between the two ends. The CDR3 is made up of 15 amino acids. CDR3 sequence: CASSLGSRGGTEAFF. The CDR3 DNA sequence: TGTGCCAGCAGCTTAGGGTCCCGGGGTGGTACTGAAGCTTTCTTT.

The CDR3 sequence is CASSIPGGATYEQYF. The DNA for the CDR3 is TGTGCCAGTAGCATCCCAGGAGGGGCGACCTACGAGCAGTACTTC. V usage is TRBV19 and J usage is TRBJ2-7; TRBD2 might be the D (6 bases). The V end lost 6 bases, the J end lost 2 bases, and 17 bases lay between the germline ends. CDR3 size: 15 residues. Germline CDR1 is LNHDA and CDR2 is SQIVND (reference sequence).

The table lists this clone with a count of one. The same CDR3 also results from other DNA sequences found in this sample. The V gene is TRBV5-1, the J gene TRBJ2-1, with D tentatively TRBD1 (5 bases). Looked up from germline, CDR1 is SGHRS and CDR2 is YFSETQ. V lost 0 bases and J 4 bases, leaving 8 bases between the germline ends. This CDR3 comprises 14 residues. CDR3 protein: CASSLADSYNEQFF. The CDR3 region has the DNA TGCGCCAGCAGCTTGGCCGACAGTTACAATGAGCAGTTCTTC.

This rearrangement joins TRBV7-3 to TRBJ2-1, with 10 bases that match TRBD2. With V trimmed by 3 bases and J by 5 bases, 1 base remained unmatched. CDR3 length: 14 amino acids. From germline, CDR1 is SGHTA and CDR2 FQGTGA. The CDR3 reads CASSFSGGNNEQFF. CDR3 sequence (DNA): TGTGCCAGCAGCTTTAGCGGGGGGAACAATGAGCAGTTCTTC.

This clone was seen a handful of times. This chain uses TRBV9 with TRBJ1-3, with TRBD1 matching over 7 bases. Per germline, CDR1 SGDLS and CDR2 YYNGEE. V trimming: 3 bases; J trimming: 0 bases; junction bases outside the gene matches: 6. The CDR3 has 16 residues. The CDR3 here is CASSATGALSGNTIYF. Written as DNA, the CDR3 is TGTGCCAGCAGCGCCACAGGGGCTCTCTCTGGAAACACCATATATTTT.

This chain connects TRBV27 to TRBJ2-7; 8 bases match TRBD1. Trimming at V came to 3 bases and at J to 3 bases, leaving 7 bases not matched to a gene. The CDR3 has 15 amino acids. Germline V gene sequence: CDR1 MNHEY, CDR2 SMNVEV (reference sequence). The CDR3 here is CASSFGRQGYYEQYF. The CDR3 DNA reads TGTGCCAGCAGTTTTGGGAGACAGGGGTACTACGAGCAGTACTTC.

The CDR3 is CASKRNRDTEAFF. CDR3 DNA: TGTGCCAGCAAGAGAAACAGGGACACTGAAGCTTTCTTT. The chain employs TRBV6-5 and TRBJ1-1, with D perhaps TRBD1 (6 bases). V lost 7 bases to trimming and J lost 3 bases, with 12 bases between them. The CDR3 length is 13 residues. CDR1 and CDR2 from the germline V gene are MNHEY and SVGAGI.

This chain joins TRBV5-1 and TRBJ1-2; D possibly corresponds to TRBD1 (6 bases). The CDR3 contains 15 residues. The germline CDR1 and CDR2 sequences are SGHRS and YFSETQ. V gave up 5 bases and J gave up 0 bases, with 14 bases separating them. The CDR3 here is CASRPLDSPNYGYTF. The CDR3 DNA is TGCGCCAGCAGACCACTGGACAGTCCTAACTATGGCTACACCTTC.

The chain uses TRBV13 and TRBJ2-7; D possibly corresponds to TRBD2 (7 bases). CDR3 length equals 16 residues. CDR1 and CDR2 (germline): PRHDT, FYEKMQ (reference sequence). The germline V and J ends were trimmed by 1 base and 3 bases, with 16 bases remaining between them. CDR3 in DNA: TGTGCCAGCAGCTTAGACCGGGGGGCGACAATCTACGAGCAGTACTTC. Its translation: CASSLDRGATIYEQYF.

DNA of the CDR3: TGTGCCAGCAGTTCCGGGGAAAATGAAAAACTGTTTTTT. Its protein is CASSSGENEKLFF. V and J are TRBV27 and TRBJ1-4; D gene unclear. CDR1 MNHEY and CDR2 SMNVEV come from the germline V gene (reference sequence). The CDR3 covers 13 residues. The V end lost 4 bases, the J end lost 5 bases, and 8 bases lay between the germline ends.

The V and J genes are TRBV7-2 and TRBJ1-1; 8 bases fit TRBD1. This CDR3 is 15 amino acids long. V lost 2 bases and J lost 4; bases outside the gene matches: 6. Germline V gene lookup returns CDR1 SGHTA and CDR2 FQGNSA. The CDR3 sequence: CASSLTQGASTEAFF. CDR3 sequence (DNA): TGTGCCAGCAGCTTAACTCAGGGGGCGAGCACTGAAGCTTTCTTT.

The genes are TRBV4-3 and TRBJ2-2; TRBD2 agrees at 8 bases. The CDR3 has 18 amino acids. The V and J ends lost 0 bases and 3 bases, in that order; junction bases with no gene match: 9. Looked up from germline, CDR1 is LGHNA and CDR2 is YSLEER. This CDR3 is CASSQEPSGGWDTGELFF. The CDR3 DNA is TGCGCCAGCAGCCAAGAGCCCAGCGGGGGATGGGACACCGGGGAGCTGTTTTTT.

The chain links TRBV2 to TRBJ1-1; 7 nucleotides align to TRBD1. The CDR3 runs 15 residues. Per the germline V gene, CDR1 is SNHLY and CDR2 is FYNNEI. Unmatched junction bases numbered 3, after V lost 1 base and J lost 1 base. The CDR3 is CASSEGQGTNTEAFF. The CDR3, as DNA: TGTGCCAGCAGTGAAGGACAGGGTACGAACACTGAAGCTTTCTTT.

This chain uses TRBV19 with TRBJ2-1, with a weak D call TRBD2 (6 bases). Germline assignment: CDR1 LNHDA and CDR2 SQIVND (reference sequence). The CDR3 covers 15 residues. Trimming cost V 5 bases and J 8 bases, with 19 bases left between them. CDR3 protein: CASSVPRETVYEQFF. The DNA of the CDR3 is TGTGCCAGTAGTGTCCCTCGGGAGACCGTCTATGAGCAGTTCTTC.